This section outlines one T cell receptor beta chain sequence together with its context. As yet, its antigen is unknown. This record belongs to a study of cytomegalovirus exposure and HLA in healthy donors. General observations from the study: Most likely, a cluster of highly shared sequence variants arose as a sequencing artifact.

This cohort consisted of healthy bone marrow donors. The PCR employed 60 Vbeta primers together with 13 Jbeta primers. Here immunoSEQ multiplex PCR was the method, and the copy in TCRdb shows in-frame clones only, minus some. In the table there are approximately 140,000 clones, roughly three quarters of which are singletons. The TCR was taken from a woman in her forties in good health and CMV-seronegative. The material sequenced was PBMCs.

The CDR3 sequence is CASRQLGAGTDTQYF. The CDR3 nucleotides are TGCGCCAGCAGGCAACTAGGAGCCGGCACAGATACGCAGTATTTT. This rearrangement joins TRBV5-1 to TRBJ2-3; tentative D call: TRBD2 (5 bases). V was shortened by 5 bases and J by 1 base, with 14 bases between the two germline ends. The CDR3 is 15 amino acids. CDR1 SGHRS and CDR2 YFSETQ come from the germline V gene.